Listed below are T cell receptor beta chains from one sample, sequenced in a study of tumor-infiltrating lymphocytes in oesophageal squamous cell carcinoma. TCRdb itself ran the PCR reads through MiXCR, one entry per CDR3 protein. The sample consists of almost 20,000 distinct CDR3 sequences, around 38% of them appearing once. Source material: normal esophageal tissue next to the tumor. These receptors were taken from a male donor with esophageal squamous cell carcinoma. CDR3s include the opening cysteine and the closing phenylalanine or tryptophan. Fields, in order: V gene, clone size, J gene, D gene, CDR3 protein, CDR3 DNA. D genes are given only for firm matches. Clone size is not always given. Where it is, it says once, few, many or a class for expanded clones.

V gene: TRBV7-4; clone size: -; J gene: TRBJ2-5; D gene: TRBD1; CDR3 protein: CATSQGAGEQETQYF; CDR3 DNA: TGTGCCACCTCCCAGGGGGCAGGGGAGCAAGAGACCCAGTACTTC
V gene: TRBV7-2; clone size: -; J gene: TRBJ2-3; D gene: -; CDR3 protein: CASSSYPTDTQYF; CDR3 DNA: TGTGCCAGCAGCTCTTACCCCACAGATACGCAGTATTTT
V gene: TRBV6-8; clone size: -; J gene: TRBJ2-5; D gene: -; CDR3 protein: CASSVPVARTQYF; CDR3 DNA: TGTGCCAGCAGTGTTCCGGTAGCTCGGACCCAGTACTTC
V gene: TRBV6-5; clone size: few; J gene: TRBJ2-3; D gene: TRBD2; CDR3 protein: CASSYGAGGRGDTQYF; CDR3 DNA: TGTGCCAGCAGTTACGGAGCGGGGGGAAGAGGAGATACGCAGTATTTT
V gene: TRBV7-4; clone size: -; J gene: TRBJ2-5; D gene: -; CDR3 protein: CASSLGTGQETQYF; CDR3 DNA: TGTGCCAGCAGCTTAGGGACGGGCCAAGAGACCCAGTACTTC
V gene: TRBV12-3/TRBV12-4; clone size: few; J gene: TRBJ2-1; D gene: TRBD2; CDR3 protein: CASSSLGASGRYYNEQFF; CDR3 DNA: TGTGCCAGCAGCTCTTTGGGGGCTAGCGGGAGGTACTACAATGAGCAGTTCTTC
V gene: TRBV27; clone size: -; J gene: TRBJ2-6; D gene: -; CDR3 protein: CASSLIRQSGANVLTF; CDR3 DNA: TGTGCCAGCAGTTTAATTAGACAGTCTGGGGCCAACGTCCTGACTTTC
V gene: TRBV7-6; clone size: -; J gene: TRBJ1-1; D gene: -; CDR3 protein: CASSFESSGAFF; CDR3 DNA: TGTGCCAGCAGCTTCGAAAGTTCGGGGGCTTTCTTT
V gene: TRBV12-3/TRBV12-4; clone size: -; J gene: TRBJ2-2; D gene: TRBD2; CDR3 protein: CASRDRGGGNTGELFF; CDR3 DNA: TGTGCCAGCAGGGATAGGGGCGGGGGGAACACCGGGGAGCTGTTTTTT
V gene: TRBV3-1; clone size: -; J gene: TRBJ2-5; D gene: TRBD1; CDR3 protein: CASSQAPRDRDQETQYF; CDR3 DNA: TGTGCCAGCAGCCAGGCCCCCCGGGACAGGGACCAAGAGACCCAGTACTTC
V gene: TRBV10-1; clone size: medium-sized; J gene: TRBJ2-7; D gene: -; CDR3 protein: CASRDQGTDSGGQYF; CDR3 DNA: TGCGCCAGCAGGGACCAAGGGACGGACTCGGGCGGGCAGTACTTC
V gene: TRBV12-3/TRBV12-4; clone size: -; J gene: TRBJ2-7; D gene: TRBD1; CDR3 protein: CASSFRTGTLGEQYF; CDR3 DNA: TGTGCCAGCAGTTTCCGGACAGGCACCCTCGGGGAGCAGTACTTC
V gene: TRBV6-6; clone size: -; J gene: TRBJ2-4; D gene: TRBD2; CDR3 protein: CASSYLSGGYNEQYF; CDR3 DNA: TGTGCCAGCAGTTACTTAAGCGGGGGTTACAATGAGCAGTACTTC
V gene: TRBV19; clone size: -; J gene: TRBJ2-3; D gene: -; CDR3 protein: CASSMQVLRPTFTDTQYF; CDR3 DNA: TGTGCCAGTAGTATGCAGGTCTTGCGTCCAACTTTCACAGATACGCAGTATTTT
V gene: TRBV5-1; clone size: many; J gene: TRBJ2-1; D gene: TRBD1; CDR3 protein: CASSLSGQGSYNEQFF; CDR3 DNA: TGCGCCAGCAGCTTGTCCGGACAGGGCTCCTACAATGAGCAGTTCTTC
V gene: TRBV10-1; clone size: -; J gene: TRBJ2-6; D gene: -; CDR3 protein: CARRGLWLHLRF; CDR3 DNA: -